The 4 T cell receptor beta chains below all came from one sample that was sequenced in a study of shared clonotypes between healthy human individuals. Only in-frame clones appear in the TCRdb table, and some are missing; sequencing was by immunoSEQ multiplex PCR. There are 490,000 or so clones in the sample; about 79% occur only once, and 10% to 15% lies in the top ten. What was sequenced was PBMCs. These receptors came from a woman aged 40 to 50 in good health. Some clones in this sample may be carry-over from other donors' samples.

The J gene is TRBJ2-2, the V gene TRBV4-3, with D possibly TRBD2 on 5 matching bases. Trimming took off 0 bases at V and 5 bases at J, with 7 bases between the two ends. This CDR3 region has 14 residues. Germline CDR1 is LGHNA and CDR2 is YSLEER. The CDR3 is CASSQETITGELFF. The DNA of the CDR3 is TGCGCCAGCAGCCAAGAGACTATTACCGGGGAGCTGTTTTTT.

The chain is built from TRBV5-1 and TRBJ2-1; D may be TRBD1 (5 bases). V gave up 3 bases and J gave up 3 bases, with 10 bases separating them. This CDR3 is built from 14 residues. Germline CDR1 SGHRS, CDR2 YFSETQ. The CDR3 here is CASSSDTFYNEQFF. CDR3 sequence (DNA): TGCGCCAGCAGCTCGGACACCTTCTACAATGAGCAGTTCTTC.

The table lists this clone with a few counts. The CDR3 sequence: CASTSDVNTGELFF. The CDR3, as DNA: TGTGCCAGCACCTCGGACGTGAACACCGGGGAGCTGTTTTTT. This sequence joins TRBV7-2 and TRBJ2-2, with D uncertain. From germline, CDR1 is SGHTA and CDR2 FQGNSA. Between the trimmed V and J ends, which lost 7 bases and 1 base, there was a span of 10 bases. The CDR3 extends over 14 amino acids.

The rearrangement uses TRBV6-6 and TRBJ2-7; D is possibly TRBD2 (6 bases). Per the germline V gene, CDR1 is MNHNY and CDR2 is SVGAGI (reference sequence). The CDR3 is made up of 15 amino acids. The V end lost 6 bases, the J end lost 0 bases, and 15 bases lay between the germline ends. DNA for the CDR3: TGTGCCAGCAGGGCGGGACGGGCGAGCTCCTACGAGCAGTACTTC. Amino acids: CASRAGRASSYEQYF.